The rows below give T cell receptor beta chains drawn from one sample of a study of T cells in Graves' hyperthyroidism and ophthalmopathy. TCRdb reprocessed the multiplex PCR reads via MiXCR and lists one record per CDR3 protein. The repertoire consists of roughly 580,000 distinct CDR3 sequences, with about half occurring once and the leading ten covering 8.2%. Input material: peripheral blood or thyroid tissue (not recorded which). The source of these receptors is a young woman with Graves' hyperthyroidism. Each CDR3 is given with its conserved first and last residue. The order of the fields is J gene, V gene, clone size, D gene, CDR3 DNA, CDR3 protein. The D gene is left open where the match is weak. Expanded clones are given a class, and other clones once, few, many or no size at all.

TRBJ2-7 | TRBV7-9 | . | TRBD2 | TGTGCCAGCAGCTTAGCTAGCGGGAGTATACTTGAGCAGTACTTC | CASSLASGSILEQYF
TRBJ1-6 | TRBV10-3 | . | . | TGTGCCATCAGCCAAGACAGGACTAATTCACCCCTCCACTTT | CAISQDRTNSPLHF
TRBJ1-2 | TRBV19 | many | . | TGTGCCAGTAGTCCCTCTTGGCCCTATGGCTACACCTTC | CASSPSWPYGYTF
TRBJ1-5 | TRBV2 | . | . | TGTGCCATAAGGGTCGGGGACAATCAGCCCCAGCATTTT | CAIRVGDNQPQHF
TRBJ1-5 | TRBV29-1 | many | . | TGCAGCGTGACACAGGGTGGCAGCAATCAGCCCCAGCATTTT | CSVTQGGSNQPQHF
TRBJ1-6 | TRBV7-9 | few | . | TGTGCCAGCAGTCTCGACTTGGGGCTTTCACCCCTCCACTTT | CASSLDLGLSPLHF
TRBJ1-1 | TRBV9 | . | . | TGTGCCAGCAGCGGGGGAGACCTAGTCTTT | CASSGGDLVF
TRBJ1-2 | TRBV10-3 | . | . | TGTGCCACCGGGGAAACCTATGGCTACACCTTC | CATGETYGYTF
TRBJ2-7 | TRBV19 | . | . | TGTGCCAGTAGTAGAGGGGTTTCCATCTACGAGCAGTACTTC | CASSRGVSIYEQYF
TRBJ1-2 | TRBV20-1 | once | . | TGCAGTGCTAGAGATCTGGCAGGCTATGGCTACACCTTC | CSARDLAGYGYTF
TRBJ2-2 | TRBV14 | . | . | TGTGCCAGCAGCCGAGAGCACACCGGGGAGCTGTTTTTT | CASSREHTGELFF
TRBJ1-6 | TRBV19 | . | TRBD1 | TGTGCCAGTCTCCCGACCAGGGGGCGATTGGGATCACCCCTCCACTTT | CASLPTRGRLGSPLHF
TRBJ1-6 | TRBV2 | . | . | TGTGCCAGCGGTAAAACGGGACGGCCATATAATTCACCCCTCCACTTT | CASGKTGRPYNSPLHF
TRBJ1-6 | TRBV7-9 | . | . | TGTGCCAGCCAAGGGGCGCCGGATAATTCACCCCTCCACTTT | CASQGAPDNSPLHF
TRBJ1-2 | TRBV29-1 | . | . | TGCAGCTTGGATAGGGACGGCTACACCTTC | CSLDRDGYTF
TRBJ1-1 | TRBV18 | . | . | TGTGCCAGCTCAACACAAGGAGACACTGAAGCTTTCTTT | CASSTQGDTEAFF
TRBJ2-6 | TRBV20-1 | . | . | TGCAGTTCCGACCGTACCGGGGCCAACGTCCTGACTTTC | CSSDRTGANVLTF
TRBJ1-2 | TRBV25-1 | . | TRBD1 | TGTGCCAGCAGTTTAGAGGGACAGGGGCGCTATGGCTACACCTTC | CASSLEGQGRYGYTF
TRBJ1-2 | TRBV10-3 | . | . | TGTGCCAGCAGTTCGGACGCCCATGGCTACACCTTC | CASSSDAHGYTF
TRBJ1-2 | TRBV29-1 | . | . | TGCAGCTTATACGGACTCTTGGGTGGCTACACCTTC | CSLYGLLGGYTF